These 5 T cell receptor beta chains share one sample of origin, sequenced in a study of molecular identifiers for immune sequencing clone quantification. TCRdb used MiXCR to reprocess the PCR reads, holding one entry per CDR3 protein. The profile shows about 640,000 distinct CDR3 sequences, 15% to 20% of them singletons. Sample: naive CD8+ T cells from blood, with Jurkat cell RNA spiked in. Regarding subset: FACS-sorted CD8+CD4-CCR7+CD45RA+ naive T cells. The receptors derive from a human donor in good health. Some libraries in this study had Jurkat cell RNA spiked in.

The chain uses TRBV9 and TRBJ1-2; D may be TRBD1 (5 bases). The CDR3 is 15 residues long. Germline CDR1 reads SGDLS; CDR2 reads YYNGEE. Trimming cost V 2 bases and J 8 bases, with 19 bases left between them. CDR3 sequence reads: CASSVTGTELMGYTF. In DNA, the CDR3 is TGTGCCAGCAGCGTTACTGGGACGGAACTAATGGGCTACACCTTC.

Notes on this clonotype: Being one base from a much bigger clone, this may be a read error. The genes are TRBV7-9 and TRBJ1-4, with 9 bases lining up with TRBD1. The CDR3 is 13 residues long. The germline CDR1 and CDR2 sequences are SEHNR and FQNEAQ (reference sequence). The CDR3 DNA is TGTGCCAGCAGCCGGACAGGGGCTGAAAAACCGTTTTTT. Translation gives CASSRTGAEKPFF.

A note on this clonotype: The missing conserved phenylalanine or tryptophan at the end of this CDR3 makes a read error likely. J is TRBJ2-3 and V is TRBV12-3 or TRBV12-4; 11 bases are shared with TRBD2. CDR3 length equals 15 residues. V shed 5 bases and J 5 bases; nucleotides not matched to a gene: 6. CDR3 in amino acids: CASSASGLAVDTQYL. For the CDR3, the DNA is TGTGCCAGCAGTGCCTCGGGACTAGCGGTAGATACGCAGTATCTT.

The J gene is TRBJ1-1, the V gene TRBV11-3; D may be TRBD1 (6 bases). Germline values: CDR1 SGHNT, CDR2 YENEEA. This CDR3 has 16 residues. V was cut by 6 bases and J by 0 bases, with 17 bases left in between. CDR3: CASRTDSGYMNTEAFF. CDR3 nucleotides: TGTGCCAGCAGGACGGACAGCGGATATATGAACACTGAAGCTTTCTTT. Together with reference TRBV11-3 and TRBJ1-1, the CDR3 gives the full variable domain: EAGVVQSPRYKIIEKKQPVAFWCNPISGHNTLYWYLQNLGQGPELLIRYENEEAVDDSQLPKDRFSAERLKGVDSTLKIQPAELGDSAVYLCASRTDSGYMNTEAFFGQGTRLTVV.

V usage is TRBV11-2 and J usage is TRBJ2-3; D unresolved. Germline loops: CDR1 SGHAT, CDR2 FQNNGV. The CDR3 has 16 amino acids. V lost 1 base and J lost 0, with 11 bases in between. The CDR3 DNA reads as TGTGCCAGCAGCTTAGGGTTTAAATCTAGCACAGATACGCAGTATTTT. This sequence encodes CASSLGFKSSTDTQYF.